The T cell receptor (beta chain) under discussion was sequenced for a study of shared clonotypes between healthy human individuals. Broader study findings: Naive subsets generally exceeded memory subsets in estimated richness. Non-shared clonotypes had lower generation probabilities than clonotypes shared by all four sorted-subset donors.

Repertoires were generated with immunoSEQ multiplex PCR, while TCRdb's copy carries only in-frame clones and drops some. The sample has over 1.5 million clones; 95% to 99% are singletons. Remarks on this clone: The target antigen is unknown.

This TCR was recovered from a man younger than 45 in good health. The source material was naive CD4+ T cells sorted from blood. Subset noted: CD45RA+ positively selected.

As DNA, the CDR3 is TGTGCCAGCAGTGAATTCGACTTCGGGGTTGCTAGAAACACCATATATTTT. Its protein is CASSEFDFGVARNTIYF. The chain uses TRBV6-1 and TRBJ1-3; D is uncertain. Trimming left V 2 bases short and J 5 bases short, with 19 bases between. Germline V gene data show CDR1 as MNHNS and CDR2 as SASEGT. The CDR3 spans 17 residues.